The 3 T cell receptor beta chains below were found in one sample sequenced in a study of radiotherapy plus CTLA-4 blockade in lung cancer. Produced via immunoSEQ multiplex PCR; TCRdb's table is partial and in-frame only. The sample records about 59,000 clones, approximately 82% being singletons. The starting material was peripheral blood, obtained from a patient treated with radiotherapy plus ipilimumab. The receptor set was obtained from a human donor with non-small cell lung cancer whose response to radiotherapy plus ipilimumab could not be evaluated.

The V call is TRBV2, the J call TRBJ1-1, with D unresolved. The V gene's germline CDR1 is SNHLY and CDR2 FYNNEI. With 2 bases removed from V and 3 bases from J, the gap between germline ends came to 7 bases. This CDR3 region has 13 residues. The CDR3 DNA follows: TGTGCCAGCAGTGAACTGTCGGACACTGAAGCTTTCTTT. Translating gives CASSELSDTEAFF.

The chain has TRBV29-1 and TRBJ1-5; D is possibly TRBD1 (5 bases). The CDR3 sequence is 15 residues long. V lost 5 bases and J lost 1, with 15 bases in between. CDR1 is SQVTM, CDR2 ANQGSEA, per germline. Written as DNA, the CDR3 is TGCAGCGTTAACGGGGGGGGTGGAAGCAATCAGCCCCAGCATTTT. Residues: CSVNGGGGSNQPQHF.

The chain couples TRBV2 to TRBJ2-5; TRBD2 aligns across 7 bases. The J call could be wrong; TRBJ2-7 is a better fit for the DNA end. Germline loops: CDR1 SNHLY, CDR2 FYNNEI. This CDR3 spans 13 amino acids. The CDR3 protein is CASSARTSYEQYF. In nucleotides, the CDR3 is TGTGCCAGCAGTGCCCGGACTAGCTACGAGCAGTACTTC.